This is a list of T cell receptor beta chains from one sample in a study of blood T cell repertoires in COVID-19. The data were produced by immunoSEQ multiplex PCR, yet TCRdb's version contains in-frame clones alone and is incomplete. Among approximately 200,000 clones listed, more than 70% were seen once. The sample consisted of PBMCs or T cells enriched from blood (not recorded which). Receptors originate from a woman in her 30s who had recovered from COVID-19. Each CDR3 is given with its conserved first and last residue. A D gene is named only where the DNA matches it firmly. The size entry is marked missing in some rows and otherwise reads once, few, many or a size class.

j_gene: TRBJ2-1; d_gene: -; abundance: -; v_gene: TRBV28; CDR3nt: TGTGCCAGCAGCCAATCCTCGCAGGGGCTCGATGAGCAGTTCTTC; CDR3aa: CASSQSSQGLDEQFF
j_gene: TRBJ1-5; d_gene: TRBD1; abundance: -; v_gene: TRBV6-5; CDR3nt: TGTGCCAGCAGCCGTACAGGGGGAAATCAGCCCCAGCATTTT; CDR3aa: CASSRTGGNQPQHF
j_gene: TRBJ2-7; d_gene: -; abundance: -; v_gene: TRBV27; CDR3nt: TGTGCCTCGGAAATCGCACAGGAAAACTACGAGCAGTACTTC; CDR3aa: CASEIAQENYEQYF
j_gene: TRBJ2-2; d_gene: -; abundance: -; v_gene: TRBV28; CDR3nt: TGTGCCAGCAGTTTATGGGCAGGGCCCGGGGAGCTGTTTTTT; CDR3aa: CASSLWAGPGELFF
j_gene: TRBJ1-2; d_gene: TRBD1; abundance: -; v_gene: TRBV2; CDR3nt: TGTGCCAGCCACCAGACAGGGAGTAACTATGGCTACACCTTC; CDR3aa: CASHQTGSNYGYTF
j_gene: TRBJ2-1; d_gene: -; abundance: once; v_gene: TRBV12-5; CDR3nt: TGTGCTAGTGGTTTGGTAGCCGACAATGAGCAGTTCTTC; CDR3aa: CASGLVADNEQFF
j_gene: TRBJ1-4; d_gene: TRBD1; abundance: -; v_gene: TRBV5-4; CDR3nt: TGTGCCAGCAGCCTAAGGACTGCCGGGACAGGGGGCGAAAAACTGTTTTTT; CDR3aa: CASSLRTAGTGGEKLFF
j_gene: TRBJ2-7; d_gene: -; abundance: -; v_gene: TRBV9; CDR3nt: TGTGCCAGCAGCGTGGCAGGAGGACTTACCTACGAGCAGTACTTC; CDR3aa: CASSVAGGLTYEQYF
j_gene: TRBJ1-2; d_gene: TRBD1; abundance: -; v_gene: TRBV29-1; CDR3nt: TGCAGCGTCGAGAGGGACAGGGCAAACTATGGCTACACCTTC; CDR3aa: CSVERDRANYGYTF
j_gene: TRBJ1-2; d_gene: -; abundance: -; v_gene: TRBV28; CDR3nt: TGTGCCAGCAGTTTTCTGGGCAGCAACTATGGCTACACCTTC; CDR3aa: CASSFLGSNYGYTF
j_gene: TRBJ2-3; d_gene: TRBD1; abundance: -; v_gene: TRBV5-1; CDR3nt: TGCGCCAGCAGCTTGGGAGACAGGGGGCGATTCACAGATACGCAGTATTTT; CDR3aa: CASSLGDRGRFTDTQYF
j_gene: TRBJ2-3; d_gene: -; abundance: -; v_gene: TRBV24-1; CDR3nt: TGTGCCACCAGCCGACAGGGCACAGATACGCAGTATTTT; CDR3aa: CATSRQGTDTQYF
j_gene: TRBJ2-1; d_gene: -; abundance: -; v_gene: TRBV3-1/TRBV3-2; CDR3nt: TGTGCCAGCAGCCCGCAGGGAAAAAATGAGCAGTTCTTC; CDR3aa: CASSPQGKNEQFF
j_gene: TRBJ2-7; d_gene: -; abundance: -; v_gene: TRBV29-1; CDR3nt: TGCAGCGTTGCTGGCGGAACCTACGAGCAGTACTTC; CDR3aa: CSVAGGTYEQYF
j_gene: TRBJ2-1; d_gene: TRBD2; abundance: -; v_gene: TRBV2; CDR3nt: TGTGCCAGCAGGCCTCGAGCGGGGGGCTTCGATGAGCAGTTCTTC; CDR3aa: CASRPRAGGFDEQFF
j_gene: TRBJ1-2; d_gene: -; abundance: -; v_gene: TRBV18; CDR3nt: TGTGCCAGCTCACCGGTGGGGAGTGGCTACACCTTC; CDR3aa: CASSPVGSGYTF
j_gene: TRBJ1-2; d_gene: -; abundance: -; v_gene: TRBV28; CDR3nt: TGTGCCAGCAGTTTAGGACAGATCTATGGCTACACCTTC; CDR3aa: CASSLGQIYGYTF
j_gene: TRBJ2-3; d_gene: TRBD2; abundance: once; v_gene: TRBV7-6; CDR3nt: TGTGCCAGCAGCTTAGCGCCACCTGGGAATCTAGCGGGGACCCACACAGATACGCAGTATTTT; CDR3aa: CASSLAPPGNLAGTHTDTQYF
j_gene: TRBJ1-2; d_gene: -; abundance: -; v_gene: TRBV7-4; CDR3nt: TGTGCCAGAAACCTGGTGGGAGGCGATGGCTACACCTTC; CDR3aa: CARNLVGGDGYTF
j_gene: TRBJ2-3; d_gene: TRBD1; abundance: once; v_gene: TRBV10-1; CDR3nt: TGCGCCAGCAGCCAGGCCGGGACAGGGTTAGAAGATACGCAGTATTTT; CDR3aa: CASSQAGTGLEDTQYF
j_gene: TRBJ2-2; d_gene: -; abundance: -; v_gene: TRBV24-1; CDR3nt: TGTGCCACCAGTGATTTGCCTTTCGGGGGAAACACCGGGGAGCTGTTTTTT; CDR3aa: CATSDLPFGGNTGELFF
j_gene: TRBJ2-2; d_gene: -; abundance: -; v_gene: TRBV4-1; CDR3nt: TGCGCCAGCAGCAACCTTCTAGGGCGGACAAACACCGGGGAGCTGTTTTTT; CDR3aa: CASSNLLGRTNTGELFF
j_gene: TRBJ1-4; d_gene: -; abundance: -; v_gene: TRBV28; CDR3nt: TGTGCCAGCAATCCGGAAGGTCGGGGGGAAAAACTGTTTTTT; CDR3aa: CASNPEGRGEKLFF
j_gene: TRBJ1-2; d_gene: TRBD1; abundance: -; v_gene: TRBV19; CDR3nt: TGTGCCAGTAGTATTCACCGGGACAGCAGTGGCTACACCTTC; CDR3aa: CASSIHRDSSGYTF
j_gene: TRBJ2-1; d_gene: -; abundance: -; v_gene: TRBV5-4; CDR3nt: TGTGCCAGCAGCTTGAGGGCGGGACAGCACAATGAGCAGTTCTTC; CDR3aa: CASSLRAGQHNEQFF
j_gene: TRBJ2-7; d_gene: TRBD2; abundance: -; v_gene: TRBV19; CDR3nt: TGTGCCAGTAGTATAGGAGAAGCGGGAGAGTCCTACGAGCAGTACTTC; CDR3aa: CASSIGEAGESYEQYF
j_gene: TRBJ2-1; d_gene: TRBD2; abundance: -; v_gene: TRBV28; CDR3nt: TGTGCCAGCAGTTTCAGGAGCCTAGCGGGAAACTACAATCCGGATGAGCAGTTCTTC; CDR3aa: CASSFRSLAGNYNPDEQFF
j_gene: TRBJ2-1; d_gene: -; abundance: -; v_gene: TRBV2; CDR3nt: TGTGCCAGCACCGAGTCGGGTTACAATGAGCAGTTCTTC; CDR3aa: CASTESGYNEQFF
j_gene: TRBJ2-1; d_gene: TRBD1; abundance: -; v_gene: TRBV27; CDR3nt: TGTGCCAGCAGGTCGACAGGGGGCGCACGCAATGAGCAGTTCTTC; CDR3aa: CASRSTGGARNEQFF
j_gene: TRBJ2-5; d_gene: TRBD2; abundance: -; v_gene: TRBV19; CDR3nt: TGTGCCAGTAGTCTGACTAGCGGAGAGACCCAGTACTTC; CDR3aa: CASSLTSGETQYF
j_gene: TRBJ1-2; d_gene: -; abundance: once; v_gene: TRBV28; CDR3nt: TGTGCCAGCACCGGGGGGCAGGGAAGGGGCTACACCTTC; CDR3aa: CASTGGQGRGYTF
j_gene: TRBJ2-1; d_gene: TRBD2; abundance: once; v_gene: TRBV7-9; CDR3nt: TGTGCCAGCAGCTGGACACCAAGCGGGAGCTCCTACAATGAGCAGTTCTTC; CDR3aa: CASSWTPSGSSYNEQFF
j_gene: TRBJ1-1; d_gene: TRBD1; abundance: -; v_gene: TRBV14; CDR3nt: TGTGCCAGCAGCAAAAGAGGGACAGGGGCCATGAACACTGAAGCTTTCTTT; CDR3aa: CASSKRGTGAMNTEAFF
j_gene: TRBJ1-6; d_gene: -; abundance: -; v_gene: TRBV13; CDR3nt: TGTGCCAGCAGCAGTTCAAGGGACGGAGGGATTAGTGGTTCACCCCTCCACTTT; CDR3aa: CASSSSRDGGISGSPLHF
j_gene: TRBJ2-1; d_gene: -; abundance: -; v_gene: TRBV18; CDR3nt: TGTGCCAGCTCACCGCCGGGACTGGTTAACAATGAGCAGTTCTTC; CDR3aa: CASSPPGLVNNEQFF
j_gene: TRBJ1-1; d_gene: -; abundance: -; v_gene: TRBV28; CDR3nt: TGTGCCAGCAGTTTACAGTCCGGGGGCACTGAAGCTTTCTTT; CDR3aa: CASSLQSGGTEAFF
j_gene: TRBJ2-1; d_gene: TRBD2; abundance: -; v_gene: TRBV5-1; CDR3nt: TGCGCCAGCAGCTTGGCGGGAGGGCCAGATGAGCAGTTCTTC; CDR3aa: CASSLAGGPDEQFF
j_gene: TRBJ2-3; d_gene: -; abundance: -; v_gene: TRBV5-1; CDR3nt: TGCGCCAGCAGCTCTATACAGGGACCAGATACGCAGTATTTT; CDR3aa: CASSSIQGPDTQYF
j_gene: TRBJ2-3; d_gene: -; abundance: -; v_gene: TRBV27; CDR3nt: TGTGCCAGCAGTTTATCGGATTCGCGGTACCGGACAGATACGCAGTATTTT; CDR3aa: CASSLSDSRYRTDTQYF
j_gene: TRBJ1-5; d_gene: -; abundance: -; v_gene: TRBV10-2; CDR3nt: TGCGCCAGCACCGGGGAAGGCAATCAGCCCCAGCATTTT; CDR3aa: CASTGEGNQPQHF
j_gene: TRBJ1-6; d_gene: -; abundance: -; v_gene: TRBV6-4; CDR3nt: TGTGCCAGCAGTGGAGAGGAGAATTCACCCCTCCACTTT; CDR3aa: CASSGEENSPLHF
j_gene: TRBJ1-2; d_gene: -; abundance: -; v_gene: TRBV27; CDR3nt: TGTGCCAGCAGGGCTCCGGGAGCCCGGAGCGGTGGCTACACCTTC; CDR3aa: CASRAPGARSGGYTF
j_gene: TRBJ2-7; d_gene: -; abundance: once; v_gene: TRBV29-1; CDR3nt: TGCAGCGTCGCTGTAGCGGTAGCCTACGAGCAGTACTTC; CDR3aa: CSVAVAVAYEQYF
j_gene: TRBJ2-7; d_gene: TRBD1; abundance: few; v_gene: TRBV6-5; CDR3nt: TGTGCCAGCAGTTACCGGGACAGGGGTACGTACGAGCAGTACTTC; CDR3aa: CASSYRDRGTYEQYF
j_gene: TRBJ2-4; d_gene: TRBD1; abundance: -; v_gene: TRBV7-9; CDR3nt: TGTGCCAGCGGCCCCGGGACAGGGGGCGGAGTAAGGTACTTC; CDR3aa: CASGPGTGGGVRYF
j_gene: TRBJ2-7; d_gene: -; abundance: -; v_gene: TRBV18; CDR3nt: TGTGCCAGCTCCGTCGGGAGTAACTCCTACGAGCAGTACTTC; CDR3aa: CASSVGSNSYEQYF
j_gene: TRBJ1-1; d_gene: -; abundance: -; v_gene: TRBV4-2; CDR3nt: TGTGCCAGCAGCCAAAGAGTAGGGGAGGGCGCTGAAGCTTTCTTT; CDR3aa: CASSQRVGEGAEAFF
j_gene: TRBJ2-2; d_gene: TRBD1; abundance: -; v_gene: TRBV19; CDR3nt: TGTGCCAGCAGGAATACCGGGACAGGGGGCGAGCTGGACACCGGGGAGCTGTTTTTT; CDR3aa: CASRNTGTGGELDTGELFF
j_gene: TRBJ2-7; d_gene: TRBD2; abundance: -; v_gene: TRBV15; CDR3nt: TGTGCCACCAGTGACCTTAGCGGGAAGGACTACTACGAGCAGTACTTC; CDR3aa: CATSDLSGKDYYEQYF
j_gene: TRBJ1-2; d_gene: -; abundance: -; v_gene: TRBV21-1; CDR3nt: TGTGCCGAACTTGGGACAGGGAGGGAGGGTGGCTACACCTTC; CDR3aa: CAELGTGREGGYTF
j_gene: TRBJ1-5; d_gene: TRBD1; abundance: -; v_gene: TRBV27; CDR3nt: TGTGCCAGCAGCCAGGGACAGGGAGCCCAGCCCCAGCATTTT; CDR3aa: CASSQGQGAQPQHF